This T cell receptor (beta chain) was profiled in a study of radiotherapy plus CTLA-4 blockade in lung cancer (dated by TCRdb to 2016 to 2019). Regarding the complete study: Among the enrolled patients, about 20% had an objective response, and about 29% reached disease control.

The library was generated by the immunoSEQ multiplex PCR assay. TCRdb retrieved this table from immuneACCESS and kept in-frame rearrangements only. Not all clones are present; in checked studies, unresolved V genes account for under half, and no reason is known for the remainder. This sample lists 120,000 or so clones; just under 90% were detected once. The top ten constitute 6.9% of the sample. The study evaluated CTLA-4 blockade (ipilimumab) given together with focal radiation therapy in patients who had chemo-refractory metastatic non-small-cell lung cancer. Results and caveats for the whole study, not just this receptor: Early dynamic changes in blood T cell clones, together with increased serum interferon-beta after radiation, were reported as the strongest predictors of response. After treatment with radiotherapy and ipilimumab, TCR clones that originated in tumors expanded in peripheral blood.

Counted from cysteine to phenylalanine, this CDR3 has 14 amino acids. Only the CDR3 part of the read is kept: 42 bases, read in frame from the first base. Sequences SGHNT (CDR1) and YYREEE (CDR2) are obtained from the germline V gene (reference sequence). The V end loses 3 bases and the J end loses 2 bases, and a stretch of 9 bases separates them. With regard to this clone: Its cognate antigen has yet to be identified. One base away there is no much larger clone; base qualities are not given.

This sequence originates from a human donor with non-small cell lung cancer that progressed on radiotherapy plus ipilimumab. The V and J segments used are TRBV5-4 and TRBJ2-1; too little of a D gene remains to name it. Sequenced material: peripheral blood, taken from a patient treated with radiotherapy plus ipilimumab. This receptor carries the CDR3 CASSSGEPYNEQFF. The DNA is TGTGCCAGCAGCTCGGGCGAACCCTACAATGAGCAGTTCTTC.